The clone carrying this TCR beta chain was seen ten or more times. TCRbeta library preparation incorporated unique molecular identifiers. TCRdb re-derived calls from the PCR reads in MiXCR, one entry per CDR3 protein. The sample includes around 250,000 distinct CDR3 sequences, around 7.5% of them seen just once. This record comes from a study of T-cell reconstitution after alpha-beta-depleted transplantation in children. The receptor comes from a male patient between 10 and 17 years old who had a stem cell transplant for acute lymphoblastic leukemia, so the T cells may come from the graft donor. The sequencing used PBMCs, mostly from graft donor cells, collected 180 days after TCRalphabeta/CD19-depleted stem cell transplant.

This chain's CDR3 is CASSPTPGGSGNTIYF. CDR3 bases: TGTGCCAGCTCACCAACACCCGGAGGGTCTGGAAACACCATATATTTT. The genes are TRBV18 and TRBJ1-3; D is uncertain. The V gene's germline CDR1 is KGHSH and CDR2 LQKENI. This CDR3 is 16 amino acids long. The germline V and J ends were trimmed by 2 bases and 1 base, with 12 bases remaining between them.